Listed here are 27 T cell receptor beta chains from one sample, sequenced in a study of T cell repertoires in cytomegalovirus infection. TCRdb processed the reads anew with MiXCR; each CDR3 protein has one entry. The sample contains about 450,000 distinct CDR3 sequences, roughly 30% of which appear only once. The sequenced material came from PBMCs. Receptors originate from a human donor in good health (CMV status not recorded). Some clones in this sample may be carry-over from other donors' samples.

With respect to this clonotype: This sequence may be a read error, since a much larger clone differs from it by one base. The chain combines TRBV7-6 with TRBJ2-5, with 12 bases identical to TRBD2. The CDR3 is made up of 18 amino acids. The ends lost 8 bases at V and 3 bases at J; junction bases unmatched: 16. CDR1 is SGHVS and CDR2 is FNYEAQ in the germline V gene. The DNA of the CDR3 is TGTGCCAGCCGCCCTGCCACTAGCGGGGGGATACCGAAAGAGACCCAGTACTTC. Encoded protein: CASRPATSGGIPKETQYF.

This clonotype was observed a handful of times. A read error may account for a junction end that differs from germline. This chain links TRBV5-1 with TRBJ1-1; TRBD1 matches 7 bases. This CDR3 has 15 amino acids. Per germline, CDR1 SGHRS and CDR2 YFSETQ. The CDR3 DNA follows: TGTGCCAGCAGCTTAGGAGACAGGGTGAACACTGAAGCTTTCTTT. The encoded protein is CASSLGDRVNTEAFF.

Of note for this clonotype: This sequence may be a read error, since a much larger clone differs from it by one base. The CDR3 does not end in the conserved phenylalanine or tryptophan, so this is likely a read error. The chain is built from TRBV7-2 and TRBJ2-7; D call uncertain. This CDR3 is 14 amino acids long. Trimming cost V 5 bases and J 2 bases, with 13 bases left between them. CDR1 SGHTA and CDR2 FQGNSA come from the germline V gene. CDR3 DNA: TGTGCCAGCAGCCCGGTGGCATCCGCCTACGAGCAGTACTGC. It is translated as CASSPVASAYEQYC.

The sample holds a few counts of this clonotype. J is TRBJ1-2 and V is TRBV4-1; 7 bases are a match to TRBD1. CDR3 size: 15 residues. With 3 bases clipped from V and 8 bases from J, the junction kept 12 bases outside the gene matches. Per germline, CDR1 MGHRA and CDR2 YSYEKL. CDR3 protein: CASSHNDRVMDGYTF. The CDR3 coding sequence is TGCGCCAGCAGCCATAACGACAGGGTGATGGACGGCTACACCTTC.

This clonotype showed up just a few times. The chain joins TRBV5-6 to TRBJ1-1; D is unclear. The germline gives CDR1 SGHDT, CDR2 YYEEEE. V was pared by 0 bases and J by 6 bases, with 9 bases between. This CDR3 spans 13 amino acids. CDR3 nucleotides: TGTGCCAGCAGCTTGGAGTCCGGAGCTGAAGCTTTCTTT. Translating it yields CASSLESGAEAFF.

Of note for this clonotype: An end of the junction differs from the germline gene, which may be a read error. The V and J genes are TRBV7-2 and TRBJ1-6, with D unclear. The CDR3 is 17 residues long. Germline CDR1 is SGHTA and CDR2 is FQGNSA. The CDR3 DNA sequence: TGTGCCATCAGTTCACCACGGGTGGTGGGTGGTAATTCACCCCCCCACTTT. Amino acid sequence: CAISSPRVVGGNSPPHF.

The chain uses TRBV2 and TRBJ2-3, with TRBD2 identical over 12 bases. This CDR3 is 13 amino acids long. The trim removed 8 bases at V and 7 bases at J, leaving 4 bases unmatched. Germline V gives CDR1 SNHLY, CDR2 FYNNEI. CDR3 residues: CASQTSGGYTQYF. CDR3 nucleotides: TGTGCCAGCCAGACTAGCGGGGGATATACGCAGTATTTT.

As DNA, the CDR3 is TGTGCCAGCAGTACAACTAATGAAAAACTGTTTTTT. Translated: CASSTTNEKLFF. The genes are TRBV7-6 and TRBJ1-4; D not resolved. This CDR3 is 12 amino acids long. The V gene lost 6 bases and the J gene lost 0 bases, with 2 bases spanning the gap. CDR1 is SGHVS and CDR2 is FNYEAQ in the germline V gene.

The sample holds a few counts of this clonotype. CDR3 bases: TGTGCCAGCAGCCAGAGGAGGGACCAGTCCGCCGTGAATACCTTC. It specifies CASSQRRDQSAVNTF. The V and J genes are TRBV3-1 and TRBJ1-2, with a possible D match to TRBD1 (5 bases). The germline gives CDR1 LGHDT, CDR2 YNNKEL (reference sequence). The CDR3 spans 15 residues. V shed 3 bases and J shed 14 bases, with 25 bases lying between them.

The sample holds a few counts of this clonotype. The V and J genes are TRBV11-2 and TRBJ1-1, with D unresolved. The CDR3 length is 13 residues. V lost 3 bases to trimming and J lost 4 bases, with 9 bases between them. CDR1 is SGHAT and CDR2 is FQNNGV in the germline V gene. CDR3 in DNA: TGTGCCAGCAGCTTTGGACTTTTCACTGAAGCTTTCTTT. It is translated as CASSFGLFTEAFF. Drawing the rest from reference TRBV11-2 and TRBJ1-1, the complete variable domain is EAGVAQSPRYKIIEKRQSVAFWCNPISGHATLYWYQQILGQGPKLLIQFQNNGVVDDSQLPKDRFSAERLKGVDSTLKIQPAKLEDSAVYLCASSFGLFTEAFFGQGTRLTVV.

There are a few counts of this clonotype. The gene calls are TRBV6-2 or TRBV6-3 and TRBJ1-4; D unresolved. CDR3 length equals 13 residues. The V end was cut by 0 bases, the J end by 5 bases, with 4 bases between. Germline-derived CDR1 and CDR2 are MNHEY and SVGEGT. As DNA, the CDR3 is TGTGCCAGCAGTTACTCAGAGAATGAAAAACTGTTTTTT. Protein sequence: CASSYSENEKLFF.

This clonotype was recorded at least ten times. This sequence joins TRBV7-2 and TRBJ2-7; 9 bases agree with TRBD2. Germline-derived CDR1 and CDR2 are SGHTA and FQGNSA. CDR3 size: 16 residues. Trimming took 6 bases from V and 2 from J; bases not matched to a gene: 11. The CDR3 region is CASRVVGGGAAYEQYF. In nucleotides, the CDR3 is TGTGCCAGCAGAGTAGTTGGCGGGGGGGCGGCCTACGAGCAGTACTTC.

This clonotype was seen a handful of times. CDR3 nucleotide sequence: TGTGCCAGTAGACCGGGACACTACACCGGGGAGCTGTTTTTT. Translating it yields CASRPGHYTGELFF. The chain couples TRBV19 to TRBJ2-2; D may be TRBD1 (6 bases). The CDR3 has 14 amino acids. With 6 bases removed from V and 3 bases from J, the gap between germline ends came to 11 bases. Germline loops: CDR1 LNHDA, CDR2 SQIVND (reference sequence).

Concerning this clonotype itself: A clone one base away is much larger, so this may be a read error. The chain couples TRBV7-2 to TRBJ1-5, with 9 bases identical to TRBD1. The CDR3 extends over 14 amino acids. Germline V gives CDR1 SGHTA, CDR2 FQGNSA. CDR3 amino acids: CASSQGQGGQPLHF. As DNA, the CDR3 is TGTGCCAGCAGCCAGGGACAGGGAGGGCAGCCCCTGCATTTT. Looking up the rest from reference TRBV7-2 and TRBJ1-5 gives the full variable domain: GAGVSQSPSNKVTEKGKDVELRCDPISGHTALYWYRQSLGQGLEFLIYFQGNSAPDKSGLPSDRFSAERTGGSVSTLTIQRTQQEDSAVYLCASSQGQGGQPLHFGDGTRLSIL.

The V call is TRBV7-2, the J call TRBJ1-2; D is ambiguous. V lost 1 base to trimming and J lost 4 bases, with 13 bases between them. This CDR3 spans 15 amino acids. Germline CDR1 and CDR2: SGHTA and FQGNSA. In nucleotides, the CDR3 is TGTGCCAGCAGCTTAGACCCCTCGGACGGCTATGGCTACACCTTC. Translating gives CASSLDPSDGYGYTF.

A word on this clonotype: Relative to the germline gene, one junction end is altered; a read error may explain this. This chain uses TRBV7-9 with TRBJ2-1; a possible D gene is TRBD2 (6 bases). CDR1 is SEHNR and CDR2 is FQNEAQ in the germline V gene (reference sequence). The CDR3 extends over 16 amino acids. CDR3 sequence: CASSSRDFPQKNEQVF. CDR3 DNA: TGTGCCAGCAGCTCCCGGGACTTCCCCCAAAAAAATGAGCAGGTTTTC. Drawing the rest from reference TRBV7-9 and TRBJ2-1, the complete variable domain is DTGVSQNPRHKITKRGQNVTFRCDPISEHNRLYWYRQTLGQGPEFLTYFQNEAQLEKSRLLSDRFSAERPKGSFSTLEIQRTEQGDSAMYLCASSSRDFPQKNEQVFGPGTRLTVL.

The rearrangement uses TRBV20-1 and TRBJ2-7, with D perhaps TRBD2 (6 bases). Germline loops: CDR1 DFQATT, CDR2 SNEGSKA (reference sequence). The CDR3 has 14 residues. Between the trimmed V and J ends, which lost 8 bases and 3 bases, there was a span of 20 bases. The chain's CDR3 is CSTRVSGDIYEQYF. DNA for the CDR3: TGCAGTACCCGGGTGTCGGGGGATATCTACGAGCAGTACTTC.

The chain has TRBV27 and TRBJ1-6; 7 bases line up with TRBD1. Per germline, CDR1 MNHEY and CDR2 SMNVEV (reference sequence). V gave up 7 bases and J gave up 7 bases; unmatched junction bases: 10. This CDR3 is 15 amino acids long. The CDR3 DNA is TGTGCCAGCAAAATTGCCGGGACAGCAAATTCACCCCTCCACTTT. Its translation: CASKIAGTANSPLHF.

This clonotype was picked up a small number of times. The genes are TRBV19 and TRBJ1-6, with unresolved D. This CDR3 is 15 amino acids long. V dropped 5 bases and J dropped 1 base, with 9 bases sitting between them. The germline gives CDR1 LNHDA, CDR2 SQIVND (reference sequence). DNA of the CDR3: TGTGCCAGTAGTCCTGGGATGTCCTATAATTCACCCCTCCACTTT. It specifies CASSPGMSYNSPLHF.

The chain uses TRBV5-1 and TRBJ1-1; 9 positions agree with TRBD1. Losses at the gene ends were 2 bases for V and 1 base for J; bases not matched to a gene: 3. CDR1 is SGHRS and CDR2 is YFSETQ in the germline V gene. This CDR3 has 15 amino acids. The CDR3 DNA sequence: TGCGCCAGCAGCTTCAACAGGGGGCAGAACACTGAAGCTTTCTTT. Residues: CASSFNRGQNTEAFF.

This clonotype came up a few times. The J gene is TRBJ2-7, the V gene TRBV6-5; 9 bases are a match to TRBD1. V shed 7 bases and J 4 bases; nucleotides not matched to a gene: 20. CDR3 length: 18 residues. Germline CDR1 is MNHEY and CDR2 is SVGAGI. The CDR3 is CASTQRSDGTGMWYEQYF. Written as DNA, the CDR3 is TGTGCCAGCACCCAAAGATCCGACGGGACAGGGATGTGGTACGAGCAGTACTTC.

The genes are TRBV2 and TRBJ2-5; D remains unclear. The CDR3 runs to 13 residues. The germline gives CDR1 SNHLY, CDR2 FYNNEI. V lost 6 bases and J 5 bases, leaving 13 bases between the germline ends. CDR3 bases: TGTGCCAGCAGAAGTCTGGGTCTGGAGACCCAGTACTTC. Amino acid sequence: CASRSLGLETQYF.

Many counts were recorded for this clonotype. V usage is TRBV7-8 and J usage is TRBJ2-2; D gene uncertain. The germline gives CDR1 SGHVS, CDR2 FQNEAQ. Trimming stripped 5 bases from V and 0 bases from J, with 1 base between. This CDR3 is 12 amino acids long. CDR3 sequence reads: CASSPNTGELFF. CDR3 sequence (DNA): TGTGCCAGCAGCCCGAACACCGGGGAGCTGTTTTTT.

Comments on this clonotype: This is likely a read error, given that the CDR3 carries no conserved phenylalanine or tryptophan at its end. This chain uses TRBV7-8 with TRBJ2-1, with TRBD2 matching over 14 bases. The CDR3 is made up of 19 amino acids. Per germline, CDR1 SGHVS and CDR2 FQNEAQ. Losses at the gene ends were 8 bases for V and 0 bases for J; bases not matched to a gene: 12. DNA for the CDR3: TGTGCCAGCCACTTAGCCGTTGGGACTAGCGGGAGCTCCTACAATGAGCAGTTCTTA. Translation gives CASHLAVGTSGSSYNEQFL.

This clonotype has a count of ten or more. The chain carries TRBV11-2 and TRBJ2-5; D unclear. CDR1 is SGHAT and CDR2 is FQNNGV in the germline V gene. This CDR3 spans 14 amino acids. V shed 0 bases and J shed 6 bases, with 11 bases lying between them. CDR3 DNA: TGTGCCAGCAGCTTAGATCGAACCCCCAAGACCCAGTACTTC. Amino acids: CASSLDRTPKTQYF.

CDR3 protein: CASSDRGGADTQYF. DNA for the CDR3: TGTGCCAGTTCTGACAGGGGAGGAGCAGATACGCAGTATTTT. The chain links TRBV19 to TRBJ2-3, with 8 bases lining up with TRBD1. V lost 8 bases and J lost 4; bases outside the gene matches: 8. Germline V lookup: CDR1 LNHDA, CDR2 SQIVND (reference sequence). The CDR3 is made up of 14 amino acids.

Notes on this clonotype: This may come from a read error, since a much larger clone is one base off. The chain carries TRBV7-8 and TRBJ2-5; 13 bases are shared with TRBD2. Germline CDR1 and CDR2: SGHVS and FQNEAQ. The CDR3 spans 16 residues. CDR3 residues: CASSHELAGGQEPQYF. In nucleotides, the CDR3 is TGTGCCAGCAGCCACGAACTAGCGGGGGGGCAAGAGCCCCAGTACTTC.